Sequencing of this TCR beta chain was carried out in a study of cytomegalovirus exposure and HLA in healthy donors. Points on this clone: Its antigen remains unknown.

Primers: 60 Vbeta forward and 13 Jbeta reverse. Profiling relied on immunoSEQ multiplex PCR, and the TCRdb table lists in-frame clones only, not all of them. Here the sample spans about 270,000 clones, under 80% being singletons. Study findings and constraints: A likely sequencing artifact accounted for one observed cluster of highly shared sequence variants. Most subjects had HLA-A and HLA-B alleles reportedly predicted accurately by TCR beta sequences. The study labeled 170 or so TCR beta chains cytomegalovirus-associated.

The sequence derives from a female donor in good health and CMV-seronegative. The sample was PBMCs.

Here the CDR3 DNA reads TGTGCCAGCAGCCCCTTGCGGGAGCTTAAGCATGAGCAGTTCTTC. This translates into CASSPLRELKHEQFF. The chain links TRBV6-5 to TRBJ2-1, with 7 bases identical to TRBD2. The J segment lost 8 bases and the V segment lost 6 bases, leaving 13 bases of the junction unmatched. The germline CDR1 and CDR2 sequences are MNHEY and SVGAGI. The CDR3 extends over 15 amino acids.